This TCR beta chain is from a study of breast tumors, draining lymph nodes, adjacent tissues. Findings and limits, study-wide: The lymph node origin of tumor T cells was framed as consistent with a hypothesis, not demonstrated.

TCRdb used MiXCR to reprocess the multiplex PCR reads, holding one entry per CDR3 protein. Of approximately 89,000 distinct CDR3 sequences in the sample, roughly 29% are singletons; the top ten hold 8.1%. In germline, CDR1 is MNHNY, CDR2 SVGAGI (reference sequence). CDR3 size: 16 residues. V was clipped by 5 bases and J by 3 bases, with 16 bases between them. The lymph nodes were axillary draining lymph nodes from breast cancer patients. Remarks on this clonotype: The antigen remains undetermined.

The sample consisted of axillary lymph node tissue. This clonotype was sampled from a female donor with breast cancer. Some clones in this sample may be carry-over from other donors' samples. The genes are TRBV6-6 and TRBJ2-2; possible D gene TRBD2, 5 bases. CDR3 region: CASSHRNLGDTGELFF. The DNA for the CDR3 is TGTGCCAGCAGTCACCGGAACTTGGGAGACACCGGGGAGCTGTTTTTT.